This record looks at one TCR beta chain sequence and its context. Its antigen is unidentified. The sample comes from a study of cytomegalovirus exposure and HLA in healthy donors. Study-level results: It was reported that the classifier diagnosed cytomegalovirus status with high specificity and sensitivity in both the original and validation cohorts.

V lost 2 bases, J lost 2 bases, and 8 bases lay in between. Germline V gene sequence: CDR1 SGHRS, CDR2 YFSETQ. This CDR3 has 15 residues. PCR amplification relied on 60 Vbeta primers (plus 13 Jbeta primers). The repertoire was sequenced with immunoSEQ multiplex PCR; TCRdb's copy has only in-frame clones and lacks some. Among 110,000 to 150,000 clones listed, 84% were seen once. The sequence came from a boy aged 2 to 9 in good health and CMV-seronegative. The rearrangement uses TRBV5-1 and TRBJ2-6; D remains ambiguous. Material for sequencing was PBMCs. The CDR3 protein is CASSLLSTGANVLTF. The CDR3 DNA is TGCGCCAGCAGCTTACTTTCCACTGGGGCCAACGTCCTGACTTTC.